The 8 T cell receptor beta chains in this list originate from one sample, sequenced in a study of blood T cell repertoires in COVID-19. This table comes from immunoSEQ multiplex PCR, and its TCRdb copy is limited to in-frame clones, with some not included. The sample has 150,000 to 200,000 clones, approximately 87% seen once; the top ten hold about a tenth. The material sequenced was peripheral blood. The receptors originated from a woman aged 55-70 years with COVID-19, enrolled during active disease.

The chain combines TRBV19 with TRBJ1-5; D gene unclear. The CDR3 covers 16 residues. Germline V gene data show CDR1 as LNHDA and CDR2 as SQIVND (reference sequence). Trimming removed 0 bases from V and 7 bases from J, with 16 bases in between. The CDR3 coding sequence is TGTGCCAGTAGTATAGATTTATGGACCAGCGGGCAGCCCCAGCATTTT. This sequence encodes CASSIDLWTSGQPQHF.

V gene TRBV4-2 combines with J gene TRBJ2-6; a weak D match, TRBD2 (6 bases). This CDR3 comprises 16 residues. With 4 bases removed from V and 2 bases from J, the gap between germline ends came to 12 bases. Germline V gene lookup returns CDR1 LGHNA and CDR2 YNFKEQ. The CDR3 protein is CASSPDSGPGANVLTF. CDR3 sequence (DNA): TGTGCCAGCAGCCCCGATAGCGGACCTGGGGCCAACGTCCTGACTTTC.

This clone was recorded only once. V gene TRBV29-1 combines with J gene TRBJ1-5; 7 nucleotides match TRBD1. The CDR3 extends over 14 amino acids. From germline, CDR1 is SQVTM and CDR2 ANQGSEA. The J segment lost 2 bases and the V segment lost 7 bases, leaving 8 bases of the junction unmatched. The CDR3 here is CSAQAGTGNQPQHF. DNA of the CDR3: TGCAGCGCCCAAGCCGGGACAGGCAATCAGCCCCAGCATTTT.

The chain recombines TRBV7-2 with TRBJ2-7, with 8 bases lining up with TRBD2. The junction had 5 bases not matched to a gene; V was cut back by 1 base and J by 3 bases. Looked up from germline, CDR1 is SGHTA and CDR2 is FQGNSA. The length of the CDR3 is 15 residues. Written as DNA, the CDR3 is TGTGCCAGCAGCTTAGAACTAGCGGCATACTACGAGCAGTACTTC. Translated: CASSLELAAYYEQYF.

The CDR3 bases are TGTGCCAGCAGTGAAGACCCAGGGGGCTGGGGCTACACCTTC. This codes for CASSEDPGGWGYTF. The J gene is TRBJ1-2, the V gene TRBV6-1, with 8 bases that match TRBD1. The CDR3 loop spans 14 amino acids. CDR1 and CDR2 (germline): MNHNS, SASEGT. The J segment lost 8 bases and the V segment lost 1 base, leaving 6 bases of the junction unmatched.

The chain is built from TRBV5-4 and TRBJ2-1; TRBD2 aligns across 14 bases. This CDR3 comprises 15 residues. V was pared by 3 bases and J by 6 bases, with 2 bases of the junction left unmatched. Per germline, CDR1 SGHNT and CDR2 YYREEE (reference sequence). The CDR3 bases are TGTGCCAGCAGCTACGGGACTAGCGGGAGCAATGAGCAGTTCTTC. Encoded protein: CASSYGTSGSNEQFF.

This clone appeared a single time. CDR3 DNA: TGTGCCAGCAGCTTAGCCACAGGGGTAGGGGTGGATTCACCCCTCCACTTT. The encoded protein is CASSLATGVGVDSPLHF. V usage is TRBV7-2 and J usage is TRBJ1-6; TRBD1 agrees at 7 bases. V lost 0 bases and J lost 8; bases outside the gene matches: 10. This CDR3 spans 17 amino acids. Germline CDR1 and CDR2: SGHTA and FQGNSA.

The genes are TRBV5-6 and TRBJ1-4, with D perhaps TRBD1 (6 bases). Germline V CDR1 and CDR2: SGHDT, YYEEEE. This CDR3 region has 14 residues. V was pared by 4 bases and J by 4 bases, with 11 bases between. The CDR3: CASSNRAFNEKLFF. The CDR3 DNA sequence: TGTGCCAGCAGCAACAGGGCGTTTAATGAAAAACTGTTTTTT.